The source of this T cell receptor beta chain is a study of T cells in Graves' hyperthyroidism and ophthalmopathy. General study points: Ophthalmopathy was told apart from stable hyperthyroidism by a 13 V-J model.

The source material, RNA transcripts, was used to amplify TCR beta CDR3 regions. Researchers ran a first-round RT-PCR on the TCR CDR3 using the HTBI primer set. TCRdb analysed the multiplex PCR reads with MiXCR anew, one entry per CDR3 protein. The sample holds approximately 400,000 distinct CDR3 sequences, more than 12% seen once. This clonotype was detected ten times or more. Its antigen is still unknown. There are 14 residues in the CDR3. Trimming cost V 7 bases and J 7 bases; bases outside gene matches: 12. Germline CDR1 MNHNS, CDR2 SASEGT. Exclusion criteria comprised uncontrolled infection, other autoimmune disease, pregnancy or lactation. Fresh peripheral blood, roughly 9.3 ml, was the source of the PBMCs.

This clonotype originated in a man aged 50 to 60 with Graves' ophthalmopathy. This chain joins TRBV6-1 and TRBJ2-7, with TRBD2 identical over 8 bases. Material for sequencing was blood. CDR3 DNA: TGTGCCAGCACTCGGGCGGGAGGTCATGAGGAGCAGTACTTC. Protein sequence: CASTRAGGHEEQYF.